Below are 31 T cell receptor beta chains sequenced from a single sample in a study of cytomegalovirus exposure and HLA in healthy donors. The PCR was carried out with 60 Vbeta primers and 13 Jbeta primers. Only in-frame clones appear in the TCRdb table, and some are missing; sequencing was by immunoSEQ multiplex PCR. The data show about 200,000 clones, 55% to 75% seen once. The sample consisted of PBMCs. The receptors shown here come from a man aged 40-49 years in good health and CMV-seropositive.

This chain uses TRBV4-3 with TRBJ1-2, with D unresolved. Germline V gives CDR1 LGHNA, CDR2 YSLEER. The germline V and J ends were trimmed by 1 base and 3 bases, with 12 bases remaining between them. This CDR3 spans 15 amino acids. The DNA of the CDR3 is TGCGCCAGCAGCCAAGTGGGCACCAGCCACTATGGCTACACCTTC. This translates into CASSQVGTSHYGYTF.

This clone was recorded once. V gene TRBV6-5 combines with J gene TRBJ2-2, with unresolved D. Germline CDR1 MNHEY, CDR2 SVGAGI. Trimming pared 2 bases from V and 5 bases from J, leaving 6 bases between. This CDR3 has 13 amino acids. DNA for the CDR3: TGTGCCAGCAGTTACCCCGGGACCGGGGAGCTGTTTTTT. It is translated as CASSYPGTGELFF.

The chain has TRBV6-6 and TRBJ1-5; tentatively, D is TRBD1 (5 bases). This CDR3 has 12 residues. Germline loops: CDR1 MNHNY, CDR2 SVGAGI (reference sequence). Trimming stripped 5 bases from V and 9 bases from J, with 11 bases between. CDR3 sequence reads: CASSPTGGPQHF. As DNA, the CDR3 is TGTGCCAGCAGTCCGACGGGGGGGCCCCAGCATTTT.

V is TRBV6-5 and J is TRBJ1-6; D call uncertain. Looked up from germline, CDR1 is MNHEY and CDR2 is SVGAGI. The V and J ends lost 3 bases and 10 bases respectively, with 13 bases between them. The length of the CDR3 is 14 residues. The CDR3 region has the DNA TGTGCCAGCAGTTATTCGGAGGGAAACTCACCCCTCCACTTT. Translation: CASSYSEGNSPLHF.

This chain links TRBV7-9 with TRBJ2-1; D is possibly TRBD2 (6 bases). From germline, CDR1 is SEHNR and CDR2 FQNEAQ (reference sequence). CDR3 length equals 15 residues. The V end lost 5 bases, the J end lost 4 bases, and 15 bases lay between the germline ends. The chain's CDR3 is CASSRGTGTYNEQFF. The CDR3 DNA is TGTGCCAGCAGCCGGGGGACGGGTACATACAATGAGCAGTTCTTC.

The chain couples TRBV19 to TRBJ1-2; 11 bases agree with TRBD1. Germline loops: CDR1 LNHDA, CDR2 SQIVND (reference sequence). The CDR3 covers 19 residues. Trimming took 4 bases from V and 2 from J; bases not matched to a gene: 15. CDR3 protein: CASSTGQGESSYLNYGYTF. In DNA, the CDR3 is TGTGCCAGTAGTACGGGACAGGGGGAGAGCTCCTACCTAAACTATGGCTACACCTTC.

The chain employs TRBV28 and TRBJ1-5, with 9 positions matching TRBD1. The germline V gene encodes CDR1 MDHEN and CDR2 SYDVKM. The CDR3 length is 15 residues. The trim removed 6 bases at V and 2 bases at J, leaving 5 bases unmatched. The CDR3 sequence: CASSRDREGNQPQHF. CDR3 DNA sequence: TGTGCCAGCAGCCGGGACAGGGAGGGCAATCAGCCCCAGCATTTT. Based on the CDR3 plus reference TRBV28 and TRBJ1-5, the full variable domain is DVKVTQSSRYLVKRTGEKVFLECVQDMDHENMFWYRQDPGLGLRLIYFSYDVKMKEKGDIPEGYSVSREKKERFSLILESASTNQTSMYLCASSRDREGNQPQHFGDGTRLSIL.

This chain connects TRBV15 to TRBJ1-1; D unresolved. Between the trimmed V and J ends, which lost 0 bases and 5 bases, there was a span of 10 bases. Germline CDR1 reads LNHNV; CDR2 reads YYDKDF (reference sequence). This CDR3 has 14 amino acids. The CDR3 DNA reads TGTGCCACCAGCAGAGACAGGTTTAGGACTGAAGCTTTCTTT. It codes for CATSRDRFRTEAFF. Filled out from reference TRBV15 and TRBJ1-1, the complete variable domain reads DAMVIQNPRYQVTQFGKPVTLSCSQTLNHNVMYWYQQKSSQAPKLLFHYYDKDFNNEADTPDNFQSRRPNTSFCFLDIRSPGLGDTAMYLCATSRDRFRTEAFFGQGTRLTVV.

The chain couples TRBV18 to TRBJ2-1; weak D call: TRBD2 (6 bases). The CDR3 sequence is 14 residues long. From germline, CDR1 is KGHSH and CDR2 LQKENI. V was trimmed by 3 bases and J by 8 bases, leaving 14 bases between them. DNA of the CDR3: TGTGCCAGCTCACCGAGCCGGGGGTCTGATGAGCAGTTCTTC. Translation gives CASSPSRGSDEQFF.

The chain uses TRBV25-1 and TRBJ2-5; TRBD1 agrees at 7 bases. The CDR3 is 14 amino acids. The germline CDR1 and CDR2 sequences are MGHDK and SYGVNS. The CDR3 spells CGDEDRSIQETQYF. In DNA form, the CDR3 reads TGTGGCGATGAGGACAGGAGCATCCAAGAGACCCAGTACTTC.

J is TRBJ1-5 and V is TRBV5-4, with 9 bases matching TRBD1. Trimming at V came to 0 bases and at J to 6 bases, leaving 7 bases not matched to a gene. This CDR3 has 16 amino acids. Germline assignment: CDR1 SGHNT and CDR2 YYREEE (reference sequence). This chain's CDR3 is CASSLDGTGQGQPQHF. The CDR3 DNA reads TGTGCCAGCAGCTTGGATGGGACAGGGCAGGGTCAGCCCCAGCATTTT.

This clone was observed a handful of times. As DNA, the CDR3 is TGTGCCAGCAGCTTGAGCACAGGGAACTATGGCTACACCTTC. It specifies CASSLSTGNYGYTF. The V call is TRBV7-2, the J call TRBJ1-2; TRBD1 might be the D (6 bases). The CDR3 covers 14 residues. Per germline, CDR1 SGHTA and CDR2 FQGNSA. V was trimmed by 3 bases and J by 2 bases, leaving 10 bases between them.

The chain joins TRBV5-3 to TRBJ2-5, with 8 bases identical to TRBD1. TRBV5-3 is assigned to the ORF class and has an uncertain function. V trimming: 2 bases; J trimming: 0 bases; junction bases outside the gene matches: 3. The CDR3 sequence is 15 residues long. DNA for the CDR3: TGTGCCAGAAGCTTTAACAGGGGGAACCAAGAGACCCAGTACTTC. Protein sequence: CARSFNRGNQETQYF.

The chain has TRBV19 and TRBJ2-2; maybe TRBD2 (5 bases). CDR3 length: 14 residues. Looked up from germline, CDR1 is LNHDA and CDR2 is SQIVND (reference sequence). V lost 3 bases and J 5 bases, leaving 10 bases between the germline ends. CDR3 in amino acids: CASSIGGETGELFF. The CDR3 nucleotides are TGTGCCAGTAGTATCGGAGGTGAGACCGGGGAGCTGTTTTTT.

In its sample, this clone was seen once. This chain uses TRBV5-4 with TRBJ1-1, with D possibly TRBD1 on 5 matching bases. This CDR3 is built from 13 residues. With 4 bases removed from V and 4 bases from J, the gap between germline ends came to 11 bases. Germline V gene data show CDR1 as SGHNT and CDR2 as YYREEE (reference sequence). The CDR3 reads CASSGRARTEAFF. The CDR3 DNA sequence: TGTGCCAGCAGCGGCAGGGCCCGCACTGAAGCTTTCTTT.

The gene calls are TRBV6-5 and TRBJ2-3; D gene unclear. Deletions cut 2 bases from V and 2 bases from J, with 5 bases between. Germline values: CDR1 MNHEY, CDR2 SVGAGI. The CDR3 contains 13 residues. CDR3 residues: CASSYGPTDTQYF. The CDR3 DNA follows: TGTGCCAGCAGTTACGGCCCCACAGATACGCAGTATTTT.

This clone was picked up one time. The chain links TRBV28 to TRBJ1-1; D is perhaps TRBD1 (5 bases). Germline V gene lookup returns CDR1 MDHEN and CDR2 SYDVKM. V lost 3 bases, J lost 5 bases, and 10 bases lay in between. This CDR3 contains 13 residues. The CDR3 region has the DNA TGTGCCAGCAGTTTGGGGGGAAGGACTGAAGCTTTCTTT. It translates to CASSLGGRTEAFF.

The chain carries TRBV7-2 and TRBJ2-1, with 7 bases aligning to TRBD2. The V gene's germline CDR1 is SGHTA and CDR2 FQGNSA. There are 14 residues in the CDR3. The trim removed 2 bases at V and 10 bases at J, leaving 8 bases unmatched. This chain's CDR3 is CASSLRAGDEEQFF. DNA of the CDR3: TGTGCCAGCAGCTTAAGGGCGGGGGATGAGGAGCAGTTCTTC.

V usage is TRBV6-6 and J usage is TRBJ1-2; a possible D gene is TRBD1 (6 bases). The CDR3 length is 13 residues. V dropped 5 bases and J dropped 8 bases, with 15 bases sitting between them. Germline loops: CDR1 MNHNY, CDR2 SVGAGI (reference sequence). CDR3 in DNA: TGTGCCAGCAGTCCTCCAGGGGAAGCCGGCTACACCTTC. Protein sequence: CASSPPGEAGYTF.

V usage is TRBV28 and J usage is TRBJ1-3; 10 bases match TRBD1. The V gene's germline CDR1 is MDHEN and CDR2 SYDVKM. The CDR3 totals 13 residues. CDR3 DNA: TGTACCTCGGGACAGGGGTTGGGAAACACCATATATTTT. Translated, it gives CTSGQGLGNTIYF.

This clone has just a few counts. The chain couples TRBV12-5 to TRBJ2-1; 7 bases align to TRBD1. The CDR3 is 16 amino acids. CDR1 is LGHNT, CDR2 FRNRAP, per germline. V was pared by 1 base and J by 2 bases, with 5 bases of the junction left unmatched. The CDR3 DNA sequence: TGTGCTAGTGGTTTGGCACATGGACAGGCCTACAATGAGCAGTTCTTC. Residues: CASGLAHGQAYNEQFF.

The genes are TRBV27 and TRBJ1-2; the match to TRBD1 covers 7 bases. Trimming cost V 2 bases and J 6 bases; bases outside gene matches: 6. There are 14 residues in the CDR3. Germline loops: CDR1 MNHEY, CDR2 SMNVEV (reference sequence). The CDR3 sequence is CASSLAGTANGYTF. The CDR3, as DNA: TGTGCCAGCAGTTTAGCCGGGACAGCGAATGGCTACACCTTC.

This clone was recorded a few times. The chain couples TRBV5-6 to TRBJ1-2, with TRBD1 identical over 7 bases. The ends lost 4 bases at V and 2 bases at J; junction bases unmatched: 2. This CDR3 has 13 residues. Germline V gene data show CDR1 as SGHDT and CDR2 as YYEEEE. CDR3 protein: CASSMTGNYGYTF. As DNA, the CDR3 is TGTGCCAGCAGCATGACAGGGAACTATGGCTACACCTTC.

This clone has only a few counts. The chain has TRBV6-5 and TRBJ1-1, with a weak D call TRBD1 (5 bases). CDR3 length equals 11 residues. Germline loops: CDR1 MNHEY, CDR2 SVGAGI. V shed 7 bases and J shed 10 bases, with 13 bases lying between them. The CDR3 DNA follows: TGTGCCAGCAATCGGGGGAACAGAGCTTTCTTT. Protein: CASNRGNRAFF.

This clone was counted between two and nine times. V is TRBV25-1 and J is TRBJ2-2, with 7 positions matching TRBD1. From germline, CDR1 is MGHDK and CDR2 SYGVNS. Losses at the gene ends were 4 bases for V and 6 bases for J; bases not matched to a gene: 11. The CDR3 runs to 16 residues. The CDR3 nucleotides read TGTGCCAGCAGTGGGTGGGGCAGGGGGAATGCCGGGGAGCTGTTTTTT. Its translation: CASSGWGRGNAGELFF.

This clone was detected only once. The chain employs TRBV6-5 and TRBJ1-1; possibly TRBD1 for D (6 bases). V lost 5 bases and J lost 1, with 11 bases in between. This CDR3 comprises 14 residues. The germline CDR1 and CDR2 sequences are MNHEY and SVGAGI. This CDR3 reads CASSNPRGNTEAFF. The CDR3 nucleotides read TGTGCCAGCAGTAACCCCAGGGGGAACACTGAAGCTTTCTTT.

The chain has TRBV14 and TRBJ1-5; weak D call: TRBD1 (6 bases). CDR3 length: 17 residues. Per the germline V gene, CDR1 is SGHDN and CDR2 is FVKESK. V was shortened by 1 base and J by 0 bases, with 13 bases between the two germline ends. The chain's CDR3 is CASSQVPDRLSNQPQHF. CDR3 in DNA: TGTGCCAGCAGCCAAGTACCTGACAGGCTTAGCAATCAGCCCCAGCATTTT.

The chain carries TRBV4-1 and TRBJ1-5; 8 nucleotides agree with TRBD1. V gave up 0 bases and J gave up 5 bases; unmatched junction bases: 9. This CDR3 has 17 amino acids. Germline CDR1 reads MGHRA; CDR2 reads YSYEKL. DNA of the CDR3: TGCGCCAGCAGCCAAGATCCCGGACAGGGAGGTCATCAGCCCCAGCATTTT. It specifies CASSQDPGQGGHQPQHF.

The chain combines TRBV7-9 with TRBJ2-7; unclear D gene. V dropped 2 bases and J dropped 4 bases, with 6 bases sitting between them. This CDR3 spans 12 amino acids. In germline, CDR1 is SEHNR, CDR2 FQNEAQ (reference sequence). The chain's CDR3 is CASSLFSYEQYF. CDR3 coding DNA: TGTGCCAGCAGCTTATTTAGTTACGAGCAGTACTTC.

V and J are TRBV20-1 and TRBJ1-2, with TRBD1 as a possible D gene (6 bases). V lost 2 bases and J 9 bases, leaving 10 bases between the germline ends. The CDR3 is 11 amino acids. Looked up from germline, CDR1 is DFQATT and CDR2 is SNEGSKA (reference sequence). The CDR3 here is CSARIRDSYTF. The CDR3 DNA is TGCAGTGCTAGAATTAGGGACAGCTACACCTTC.

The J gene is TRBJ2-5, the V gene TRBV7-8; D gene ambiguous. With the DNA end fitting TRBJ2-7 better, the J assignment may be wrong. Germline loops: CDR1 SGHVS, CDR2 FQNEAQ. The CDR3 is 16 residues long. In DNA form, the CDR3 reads TGTGCCAGCAGCTTACCCCCAATCTCTAAAACCTACGAGCAGTACTTC. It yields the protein CASSLPPISKTYEQYF.